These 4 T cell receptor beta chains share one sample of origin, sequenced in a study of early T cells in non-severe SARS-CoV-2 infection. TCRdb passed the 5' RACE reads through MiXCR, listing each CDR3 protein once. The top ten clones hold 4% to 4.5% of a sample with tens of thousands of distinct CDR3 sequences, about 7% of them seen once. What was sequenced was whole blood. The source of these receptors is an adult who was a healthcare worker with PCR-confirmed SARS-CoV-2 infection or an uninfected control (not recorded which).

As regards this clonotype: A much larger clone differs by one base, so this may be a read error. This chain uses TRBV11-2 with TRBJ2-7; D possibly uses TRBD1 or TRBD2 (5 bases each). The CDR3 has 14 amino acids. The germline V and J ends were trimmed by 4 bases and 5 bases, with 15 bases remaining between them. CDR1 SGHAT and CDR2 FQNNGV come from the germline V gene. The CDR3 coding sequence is TGTGCCAGCAGCTCGACCGGGACCATCAACGAGCAGTACTTC. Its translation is CASSSTGTINEQYF.

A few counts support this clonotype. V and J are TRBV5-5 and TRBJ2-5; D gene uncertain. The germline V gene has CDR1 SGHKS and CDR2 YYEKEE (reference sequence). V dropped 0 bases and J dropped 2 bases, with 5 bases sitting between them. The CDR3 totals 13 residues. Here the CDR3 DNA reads TGTGCCAGCAGCTTGGCCAGTCAAGAGACCCAGTACTTC. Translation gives CASSLASQETQYF.

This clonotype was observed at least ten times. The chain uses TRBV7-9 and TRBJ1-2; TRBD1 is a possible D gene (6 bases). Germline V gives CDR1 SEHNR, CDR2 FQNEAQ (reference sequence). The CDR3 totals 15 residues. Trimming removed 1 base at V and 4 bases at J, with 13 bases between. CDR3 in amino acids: CASSLDGGAGYGYTF. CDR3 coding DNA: TGTGCCAGCAGCTTAGACGGGGGCGCCGGCTATGGCTACACCTTC.

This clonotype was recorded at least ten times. In DNA form, the CDR3 reads TGTGCCAGTTCCCGGGACTATGCAGCCAATGAGCAGTTCTTC. Its translation is CASSRDYAANEQFF. This chain links TRBV19 with TRBJ2-1; TRBD2 matches at 7 bases. The CDR3 consists of 14 residues. J lost 6 bases, V lost 8 bases, and 10 bases had no gene match. Per the germline V gene, CDR1 is LNHDA and CDR2 is SQIVND (reference sequence).